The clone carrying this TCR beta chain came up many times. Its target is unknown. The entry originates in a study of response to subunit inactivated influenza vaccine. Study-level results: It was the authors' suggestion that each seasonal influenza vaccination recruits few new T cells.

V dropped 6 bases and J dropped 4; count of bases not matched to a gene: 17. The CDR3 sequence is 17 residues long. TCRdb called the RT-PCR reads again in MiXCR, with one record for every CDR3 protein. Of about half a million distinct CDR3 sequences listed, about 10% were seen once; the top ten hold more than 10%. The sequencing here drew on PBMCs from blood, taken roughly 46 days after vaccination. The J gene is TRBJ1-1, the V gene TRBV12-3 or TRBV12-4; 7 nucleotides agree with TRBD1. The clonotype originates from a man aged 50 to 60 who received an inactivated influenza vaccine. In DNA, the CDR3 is TGTGCCAGCAGCCCACGTGATCGGGGACAGCGGGGCACTGAAGCTTTCTTT. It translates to CASSPRDRGQRGTEAFF.